This entry lists 18 T cell receptor beta chains sequenced from one sample in a study of blood T cell repertoires in COVID-19. Only in-frame clones appear in the TCRdb table, and some are missing; sequencing was by immunoSEQ multiplex PCR. The sample contains about 500,000 clones, about nine tenths of which appear only once. The source material was PBMCs or T cells enriched from blood (not recorded which). The receptors stem from a woman younger than 30 who had recovered from COVID-19.

The chain has TRBV7-6 and TRBJ1-4, with 8 bases fitting TRBD1. Per germline, CDR1 SGHVS and CDR2 FNYEAQ. The CDR3 has 18 residues. V lost 2 bases and J lost 0; bases outside the gene matches: 8. The CDR3 DNA sequence: TGTGCCAGCAGCTTATCGAGACAGGGGATCGCAACTAATGAAAAACTGTTTTTT. The encoded protein is CASSLSRQGIATNEKLFF.

This sequence joins TRBV19 and TRBJ1-5, with 7 nucleotides matching TRBD1. After removal of 3 bases from V and 7 bases from J, the junction contained 6 bases not matched to a gene. The CDR3 runs 14 residues. The germline gives CDR1 LNHDA, CDR2 SQIVND (reference sequence). DNA of the CDR3: TGTGCCAGTAGTATCGACAGGGAACACCAGCCCCAGCATTTT. This sequence encodes CASSIDREHQPQHF.

The chain has TRBV5-4 and TRBJ2-3; D possibly corresponds to TRBD1 (6 bases). The length of the CDR3 is 17 residues. Trimming stripped 3 bases from V and 2 bases from J, with 19 bases between. Looked up from germline, CDR1 is SGHNT and CDR2 is YYREEE (reference sequence). DNA of the CDR3: TGTGCCAGCAGCTCCAAATCGACAGGAGCCTACACAGATACGCAGTATTTT. Its protein product is CASSSKSTGAYTDTQYF.

Only one count was recorded for this clone. This chain links TRBV6-1 with TRBJ2-7; TRBD1 matches 9 bases. The CDR3 has 16 residues. Germline CDR1 MNHNS, CDR2 SASEGT. Trimming at V came to 4 bases and at J to 4 bases, leaving 11 bases not matched to a gene. The CDR3 reads CASSGYRGRVWYEQYF. The CDR3 nucleotides are TGTGCCAGCAGTGGCTACAGGGGGCGAGTTTGGTACGAGCAGTACTTC.

The V and J genes are TRBV6-5 and TRBJ1-1; D is unresolved. Germline CDR1 reads MNHEY; CDR2 reads SVGAGI. Trimming stripped 2 bases from V and 1 base from J, with 8 bases between. The CDR3 runs 14 residues. The CDR3 nucleotides read TGTGCCAGCAGTTACGGGCTTGGGAACACTGAAGCTTTCTTT. This gives the protein CASSYGLGNTEAFF.

The chain joins TRBV2 to TRBJ1-2; 7 positions match TRBD1. The CDR3 consists of 13 residues. CDR1 and CDR2 (germline): SNHLY, FYNNEI. The V segment lost 6 bases and the J segment 4 bases; nucleotides outside the gene matches: 5. CDR3 bases: TGTGCCAGCAGGGAGACAGGGATCTATGGCTACACCTTC. This translates into CASRETGIYGYTF. Full variable domain (outside the CDR3, taken from reference TRBV2 and TRBJ1-2): EPEVTQTPSHQVTQMGQEVILRCVPISNHLYFYWYRQILGQKVEFLVSFYNNEISEKSEIFDDQFSVERPDGSNFTLKIRSTKLEDSAMYFCASRETGIYGYTFGSGTRLTVV.

The gene calls are TRBV21-1 and TRBJ1-1. TRBV21-1 is reported as a pseudogene. The CDR3 extends over 17 amino acids. The CDR3 spells CASSKNNHLGGSTEAFF. The CDR3 DNA reads TGTGCCAGCAGCAAAAATAATCATCTGGGGGGTTCTACTGAAGCTTTCTTT.

The DNA for the CDR3 is TGTGCCAGTAGTCCCGAAGGGCTAGCGGTGTTCTTC. It specifies CASSPEGLAVFF. The rearrangement links TRBV19 to TRBJ2-1; 7 bases line up with TRBD2. Germline-derived CDR1 and CDR2 are LNHDA and SQIVND (reference sequence). This CDR3 region has 12 residues. Trimming took 5 bases from V and 15 from J; bases not matched to a gene: 10.

V and J are TRBV5-3 and TRBJ2-1, with 12 nucleotides matching TRBD2. Being an ORF, TRBV5-3 has a function that is uncertain. The CDR3 is 17 residues long. The trim removed 2 bases at V and 4 bases at J, leaving 7 bases unmatched. The CDR3 sequence: CARSFRVTSGGYNEQFF. DNA for the CDR3: TGTGCCAGAAGCTTTAGAGTGACTAGCGGGGGATACAATGAGCAGTTCTTC.

This clone was detected once. The chain combines TRBV5-6 with TRBJ1-2; no firm D call. This CDR3 region has 15 residues. CDR1 is SGHDT and CDR2 is YYEEEE in the germline V gene. Trimming took 2 bases from V and 6 from J, leaving 17 bases between them. CDR3 bases: TGTGCCAGCAGCTTCGCACAGATCCCACGCCATGGCTACACCTTC. As protein: CASSFAQIPRHGYTF.

The chain couples TRBV3-1 (or the pseudogene TRBV3-2) to TRBJ2-5; a possible D gene is TRBD2 (6 bases). Per germline, CDR1 LGHDT and CDR2 YNNKEL (reference sequence). Between the trimmed V and J ends, which lost 0 bases and 5 bases, there was a span of 13 bases. The CDR3 sequence is 15 residues long. CDR3: CASSQDLGLLETQYF. CDR3 nucleotide sequence: TGTGCCAGCAGCCAAGATCTGGGACTGTTGGAGACCCAGTACTTC.

The chain recombines TRBV6-5 with TRBJ1-1; no clear D gene. Trimming left V 6 bases short and J 6 bases short, with 14 bases between. This CDR3 region has 13 residues. Per the germline V gene, CDR1 is MNHEY and CDR2 is SVGAGI. CDR3 nucleotide sequence: TGTGCCAGCAGGGAGGTCGTGGACGCTGAAGCTTTCTTT. Translating it yields CASREVVDAEAFF.

V is TRBV4-2 and J is TRBJ1-2, with D tentatively TRBD1 (6 bases). CDR3 length equals 14 residues. Germline CDR1 LGHNA, CDR2 YNFKEQ. The ends were cut back, 4 bases at V and 8 bases at J, with 17 bases in the middle. DNA of the CDR3: TGTGCCAGCAGCCCCAAACAGGGTGGTCGAGGCTACACCTTC. Its translation: CASSPKQGGRGYTF.

J is TRBJ2-3 and V is TRBV5-1, with D perhaps TRBD2 (5 bases). V lost 2 bases and J lost 3, with 10 bases in between. The length of the CDR3 is 14 residues. Germline assignment: CDR1 SGHRS and CDR2 YFSETQ. The CDR3 is CASSLGVATDTQYF. CDR3 nucleotides: TGCGCCAGCAGCTTAGGTGTAGCGACAGATACGCAGTATTTT.

This clone was counted between two and nine times. This chain links TRBV7-9 with TRBJ1-2; 7 bases map to TRBD1. This CDR3 has 13 amino acids. J gave up 7 bases and V 0 bases, and 2 bases lay outside the gene matches. The germline CDR1 and CDR2 sequences are SEHNR and FQNEAQ (reference sequence). CDR3 DNA: TGTGCCAGCAGCTTAGCGACAGGGAGTGGCTACACCTTC. This encodes CASSLATGSGYTF.

The V call is TRBV4-1, the J call TRBJ2-3, with 13 bases fitting TRBD2. Germline CDR1 is MGHRA and CDR2 is YSYEKL. V shed 4 bases, J shed 5 bases, and the junction held 9 bases outside the gene matches. The CDR3 runs 17 residues. The CDR3 reads CASSRTSGGSEEDTQYF. The DNA of the CDR3 is TGCGCCAGCAGCCGGACTAGCGGGGGTTCCGAGGAAGATACGCAGTATTTT.

The rearrangement uses TRBV7-8 and TRBJ1-2; 8 nucleotides line up with TRBD1. Germline loops: CDR1 SGHVS, CDR2 FQNEAQ. V was clipped by 3 bases and J by 4 bases; unmatched bases: 10. This CDR3 comprises 16 residues. The CDR3 DNA reads TGTGCCAGCAGCTTCAAACCAGGGGGCATAGTCTATGGCTACACCTTC. This codes for CASSFKPGGIVYGYTF. Variable domain in full (rest from reference TRBV7-8 and TRBJ1-2): GAGVSQSPRYKVAKRGQDVALRCDPISGHVSLFWYQQALGQGPEFLTYFQNEAQLDKSGLPSDRFFAERPEGSVSTLKIQRTQQEDSAVYLCASSFKPGGIVYGYTFGSGTRLTVV.

This clone is a singleton in its sample. V is TRBV7-3 and J is TRBJ1-6; possible D gene TRBD1, 6 bases. V was clipped by 4 bases and J by 7 bases, with 8 bases between them. Germline values: CDR1 SGHTA, CDR2 FQGTGA. This CDR3 has 13 residues. CDR3 sequence reads: CASSSTGNSPLHF. In DNA form, the CDR3 reads TGTGCCAGCAGCTCGACAGGAAATTCACCCCTCCACTTT.